What follows are 22 T cell receptor beta chains derived from one specimen sequenced in a study of spatial heterogeneity in lung cancer. One entry per CDR3 protein results from TCRdb running MiXCR on the 5' RACE reads. The sample has about 8,400 distinct CDR3 sequences, approximately 5.1% seen once. The time point was: sample taken at primary tumor resection. Their antigen targets remain unknown. The study, taken as a whole, reports: Mutation counts in tumors were tracked by counts of expanded intratumoral alpha and beta TCRs.

Specimen: lung tumor tissue, collected at surgery. The receptors originated from a female donor with early-stage non-small cell lung cancer.

This clonotype was observed at least ten times. The J gene is TRBJ2-2, the V gene TRBV6-5; D gene unclear. The CDR3 runs 16 residues. CDR1 and CDR2 (germline): MNHEY, SVGAGI. V gave up 7 bases and J gave up 2 bases, with 17 bases separating them. In DNA form, the CDR3 reads TGTGCCAGCACCCCCGTCACTTCAGTTAACACCGGGGAGCTGTTTTTT. This gives the protein CASTPVTSVNTGELFF.

This clonotype was found a few times. J is TRBJ2-3 and V is TRBV29-1; 9 bases agree with TRBD1. Germline CDR1 SQVTM, CDR2 ANQGSEA. The V and J ends lost 7 bases and 7 bases, in that order; junction bases with no gene match: 9. The CDR3 sequence is 13 residues long. DNA of the CDR3: TGCAGCGGGATGGACAGGGGCCCGAATACGCAGTATTTT. This sequence encodes CSGMDRGPNTQYF.

J is TRBJ1-2 and V is TRBV7-2; 7 bases align to TRBD1. Germline-derived CDR1 and CDR2 are SGHTA and FQGNSA. The V gene end was trimmed by 4 bases and the J gene end by 2 bases; junction bases not matched to a gene: 7. CDR3 length: 15 residues. The CDR3, as DNA: TGTGCCAGCAGCTCTCGGACAGGCGGAAACTATGGCTACACCTTC. Residues: CASSSRTGGNYGYTF.

This clonotype was picked up many times. This chain connects TRBV12-3 or TRBV12-4 to TRBJ2-7; D is possibly TRBD2 (5 bases). V lost 0 bases, J lost 10 bases, and 10 bases lay in between. The CDR3 is 12 amino acids. The CDR3 nucleotides read TGTGCCAGCAGTTTAGCGCTGAGGGAACAGTACTTC. Protein sequence: CASSLALREQYF.

In its sample, this clonotype was seen many times. The chain carries TRBV5-1 and TRBJ1-2; D unclear. This CDR3 has 13 residues. V dropped 1 base and J dropped 3 bases, with 7 bases sitting between them. Germline V gene data show CDR1 as SGHRS and CDR2 as YFSETQ. CDR3 amino acids: CASSLNGDYGYTF. CDR3 nucleotide sequence: TGCGCCAGCAGCTTGAACGGAGACTATGGCTACACCTTC.

The chain recombines TRBV7-6 with TRBJ2-7; a weak D match, TRBD1 (6 bases). The V gene lost 2 bases and the J gene lost 3 bases, with 11 bases spanning the gap. The CDR3 has 14 residues. Germline V gene sequence: CDR1 SGHVS, CDR2 FNYEAQ. CDR3: CASSLRGSLYEQYF. The CDR3 DNA reads TGTGCCAGCAGCTTAAGGGGGAGCCTCTACGAGCAGTACTTC.

Ten or more counts support this clonotype. For the CDR3, the DNA is TGTGCCAGCAGCAAAGAGCCTAGCGGGAGGGCCTACGAGCAGTACTTC. It yields the protein CASSKEPSGRAYEQYF. The J gene is TRBJ2-7, the V gene TRBV21-1; TRBD2, the table's D call, was not compared with the DNA. TRBV21-1 is annotated as a pseudogene. The CDR3 has 16 amino acids.

This clonotype has ten or more counts. The V and J genes are TRBV6-5 and TRBJ2-7, with D possibly being TRBD1 (6 bases). Germline CDR1 and CDR2: MNHEY and SVGAGI. This CDR3 comprises 13 residues. The V end was cut by 2 bases, the J end by 6 bases, with 11 bases between. The CDR3 loop is CASSYEQGFEQYF. The CDR3, as DNA: TGTGCCAGCAGTTACGAACAGGGTTTCGAGCAGTACTTC.

This clonotype was seen many times. The rearrangement uses TRBV19 and TRBJ1-5; D is undetermined. CDR1 LNHDA and CDR2 SQIVND come from the germline V gene (reference sequence). The V gene lost 6 bases and the J gene lost 4 bases, with 7 bases spanning the gap. The length of the CDR3 is 12 residues. CDR3 in DNA: TGTGCCAGTAGCCCGAATAATCAGCCCCAGCATTTT. Translating it yields CASSPNNQPQHF.

The chain links TRBV20-1 to TRBJ1-2, with D unresolved. Looked up from germline, CDR1 is DFQATT and CDR2 is SNEGSKA (reference sequence). The CDR3 contains 13 residues. Here the CDR3 DNA reads TGCAAGGCCGGGCCCTCAAATAAAGATGGCTACACCTTC. Amino acid sequence: CKAGPSNKDGYTF.

This clonotype appeared many times. The genes are TRBV2 and TRBJ2-1; 11 bases are a match to TRBD1. This CDR3 contains 17 residues. The V gene end was trimmed by 7 bases and the J gene end by 8 bases; junction bases not matched to a gene: 16. Germline V gene sequence: CDR1 SNHLY, CDR2 FYNNEI. The CDR3 spells CASTKSLPGQGDDEQFF. As DNA, the CDR3 is TGTGCCAGCACCAAATCCCTGCCGGGACAGGGGGACGATGAGCAGTTCTTC.

This clonotype was recorded many times. The chain combines TRBV13 with TRBJ2-3, with 12 bases identical to TRBD2. Germline V gene lookup returns CDR1 PRHDT and CDR2 FYEKMQ (reference sequence). The CDR3 consists of 16 residues. V dropped 0 bases and J dropped 6; count of bases not matched to a gene: 4. The CDR3 region is CASSLGLAGGQDTQYF. The CDR3 bases are TGTGCCAGCAGCTTAGGACTAGCGGGAGGACAGGATACGCAGTATTTT.

By frequency in the sample, this clonotype is medium-sized. The chain is built from TRBV27 and TRBJ2-3, with TRBD1 matching 12 bases. The germline gives CDR1 MNHEY, CDR2 SMNVEV (reference sequence). V lost 3 bases and J lost 5; bases outside the gene matches: 12. The CDR3 is 18 residues long. This chain's CDR3 is CASSFLPPGQGALDTQYF. DNA of the CDR3: TGTGCCAGCAGTTTTCTTCCTCCGGGACAGGGGGCTCTAGATACGCAGTATTTT.

The chain has TRBV18 and TRBJ1-1; D not resolved. V gave up 4 bases and J gave up 0 bases, with 12 bases separating them. The CDR3 totals 15 residues. Per germline, CDR1 KGHSH and CDR2 LQKENI. The DNA for the CDR3 is TGTGCCAGCTCACAATCGACAAGGATGAACACTGAAGCTTTCTTT. Residues: CASSQSTRMNTEAFF. The full variable domain, with the rest looked up from reference TRBV18 and TRBJ1-1, is NAGVMQNPRHLVRRRGQEARLRCSPMKGHSHVYWYRQLPEEGLKFMVYLQKENIIDESGMPKERFSAEFPKEGPSILRIQQVVRGDSAAYFCASSQSTRMNTEAFFGQGTRLTVV.

This clonotype was counted many times. This chain uses TRBV6-5 with TRBJ1-6; D is ambiguous. Deletions cut 10 bases from V and 11 bases from J, with 18 bases between. Germline V gives CDR1 MNHEY, CDR2 SVGAGI. CDR3 length: 13 residues. In nucleotides, the CDR3 is TGTGCCACATCCCGGTCCCCCGAGACACCCCTCCACTTT. This encodes CATSRSPETPLHF.

In this sample, this clonotype turned up many times. The chain couples TRBV18 to TRBJ2-7; 10 bases line up with TRBD2. Germline V gene data show CDR1 as KGHSH and CDR2 as LQKENI. The CDR3 contains 16 residues. Unmatched junction bases numbered 7, after V lost 3 bases and J lost 2 bases. This CDR3 reads CASSPETSGPAYEQYF. The DNA for the CDR3 is TGTGCCAGCTCACCTGAGACTAGCGGGCCCGCCTACGAGCAGTACTTC.

By proportion, this clonotype is medium-sized. V gene TRBV12-3 or TRBV12-4 combines with J gene TRBJ1-6; D may be TRBD1 (5 bases). This CDR3 has 14 residues. Trimming cost V 5 bases and J 7 bases, with 12 bases left between them. In DNA, the CDR3 is TGTGCCAGCAGTCAGGGACGGATGAATTCACCCCTCCACTTT. Amino acids: CASSQGRMNSPLHF.

The chain joins TRBV4-2 to TRBJ2-7; D gene unclear. The V and J ends lost 0 bases and 5 bases respectively, with 2 bases between them. Germline V lookup: CDR1 LGHNA, CDR2 YNFKEQ. CDR3 length: 11 residues. The CDR3 reads CASSQEDEQYF. The CDR3 bases are TGTGCCAGCAGCCAAGAGGACGAGCAGTACTTC.

This clonotype was seen repeatedly, ten times or more. The rearrangement links TRBV14 to TRBJ2-1, with TRBD2 matching over 10 bases. The CDR3 has 14 amino acids. CDR1 is SGHDN, CDR2 FVKESK, per germline. J was trimmed by 15 bases and V by 1 base; bases with no gene match: 9. CDR3 DNA sequence: TGTGCCAGCAGCCAAGGGACCAGAGCGGGAGGGGTGTTCTTC. Amino acid sequence: CASSQGTRAGGVFF.

This clonotype was picked up many times. The chain recombines TRBV2 with TRBJ2-7; D perhaps matches TRBD2 (6 bases). The CDR3 runs 14 residues. V lost 5 bases, J lost 0 bases, and 11 bases lay in between. CDR1 and CDR2 from the germline V gene are SNHLY and FYNNEI. Here the CDR3 DNA reads TGTGCCAGCAGTTCCGGGAGTTTCTCCTACGAGCAGTACTTC. Its translation is CASSSGSFSYEQYF.

This clonotype is labeled as medium-sized. The J gene is TRBJ2-1, the V gene TRBV4-2; unclear D gene. From germline, CDR1 is LGHNA and CDR2 YNFKEQ. CDR3 size: 15 residues. Trimming stripped 0 bases from V and 6 bases from J, with 12 bases between. Here the CDR3 DNA reads TGTGCCAGCAGCCAAGATCGTGACGCCCCCAATGAGCAGTTCTTC. This encodes CASSQDRDAPNEQFF.

This clonotype was found a few times. The chain couples TRBV7-9 to TRBJ1-5; 7 nucleotides align to TRBD1. V was pared by 6 bases and J by 1 base, with 6 bases of the junction left unmatched. The germline gives CDR1 SEHNR, CDR2 FQNEAQ (reference sequence). The CDR3 consists of 15 residues. The CDR3 loop is CASSPTGDSNQPQHF. The CDR3 nucleotides read TGTGCCAGCAGTCCCACAGGGGACAGCAATCAGCCCCAGCATTTT.